This is a list of T cell receptor beta chains from one sample in a study of response to subunit inactivated influenza vaccine. TCRdb re-derived calls from the RT-PCR reads in MiXCR, one entry per CDR3 protein. Of fewer than 200,000 distinct CDR3 sequences listed, 9.2% are singletons. The sample consisted of non-naive T cells sorted from PBMCs, taken on the day of vaccination. These TCRs come from a man aged 45 to 65 who received an inactivated influenza vaccine. Each CDR3 is given with its conserved first and last residue. A D gene is named only where the DNA matches it firmly. Clone size is given for some rows only: seen once, a few or many times, or a class if the clone is expanded.

TGTGCCAGCCGGTCAGGGGGTTACAATCAGCCCCAGCATTTT | CASRSGGYNQPQHF | 14 | TRBV2 | TRBD1 | many | TRBJ1-5
TGCGCCAGCAGCTTGGAGGCCGATACCTACGAGCAGTACTTC | CASSLEADTYEQYF | 14 | TRBV5-1 | - | few | TRBJ2-7
TGTGCCAGCAGCCCCGGGGCAGGCGGGGGGATTTACAATGAGCAGTTCTTC | CASSPGAGGGIYNEQFF | 17 | TRBV7-8 | TRBD2 | - | TRBJ2-1
TGTGCCAGCAGTTACGTACTGACAGGCCGGGAGGGCTACACCTTC | CASSYVLTGREGYTF | 15 | TRBV12-3/TRBV12-4 | - | many | TRBJ1-2
TGTGCCAGCTCACCGGGGACAGACTACGAGCAGTACTTC | CASSPGTDYEQYF | 13 | TRBV18 | TRBD1 | many | TRBJ2-7
TGCAGTGCAACGGGGGGCCGGGAGACCCAGTACTTC | CSATGGRETQYF | 12 | TRBV20-1 | - | many | TRBJ2-5
TGTGCCACCCACGGGATTAGCTCCTACGAGCAGTACTTC | CATHGISSYEQYF | 13 | TRBV27 | - | many | TRBJ2-7
TGTGCCAGCAGTTTGGGGGCGCGAAACAGGGAACTGTTTTTT | CASSLGARNRELFF | 14 | TRBV27 | - | - | TRBJ1-4
TGTGCCAGCAGTGAGACGTGGGCAGGGCAGGAGACCCAGTACTTC | CASSETWAGQETQYF | 15 | TRBV2 | - | many | TRBJ2-5
TGTGCCGGTCGGGGAGGGGGCAATCAGCCCCAGCATTTT | CAGRGGGNQPQHF | 13 | TRBV6-6 | - | few | TRBJ1-5
TGTGCCAGCAGCGCCGACAGGGCTAAAGCTGAAGCTTTCTTT | CASSADRAKAEAFF | 14 | TRBV7-2 | TRBD1 | once | TRBJ1-1
TGTGCCAGCAGTCCTCGATACACCGGGGAGCTGTTTTTT | CASSPRYTGELFF | 13 | TRBV6-5 | - | few | TRBJ2-2
TGCAGTGCCCAACTATGGAGCTCCTACAATGAGCAGTTCTTC | CSAQLWSSYNEQFF | 14 | TRBV20-1 | - | many | TRBJ2-1
TGTGCCAGCAGTTACACAGGGGATACTGAAGCTTTCTTT | CASSYTGDTEAFF | 13 | TRBV12-3/TRBV12-4 | TRBD1 | few | TRBJ1-1
TGCAGTGCTAGAACCGGGACTAGCGGGGACCACGAGCAGTACTTC | CSARTGTSGDHEQYF | 15 | TRBV20-1 | TRBD2 | - | TRBJ2-7
TGTGCCAGCAGCCTCCGGGTCTCAGATACGCAGTATTTT | CASSLRVSDTQYF | 13 | TRBV7-6 | - | - | TRBJ2-3
TGTGCCAGCAGCTTAGCGAGAGGTCAAACTGAAGCTTTCTTT | CASSLARGQTEAFF | 14 | TRBV11-1 | - | - | TRBJ1-1
TGTGCCAGCAGCTCCCCGGACAGATGGAACACTGAAGCTTTCTTT | CASSSPDRWNTEAFF | 15 | TRBV9 | - | - | TRBJ1-1
TGTGCCATCAGGGAAACAGAGTATAATTCACCCCTCCACTTT | CAIRETEYNSPLHF | 14 | TRBV10-3 | - | many | TRBJ1-6
TGTGCCAGCAGCAAGCGAATCGAGGGCAATGAGCAGTTCTTC | CASSKRIEGNEQFF | 14 | TRBV21-1 | - | - | TRBJ2-1
TGCAGTGCTAGAGATTGGATGGGGTACGAGCAGTACTTC | CSARDWMGYEQYF | 13 | TRBV20-1 | - | many | TRBJ2-7
TGTGCCAGCACCCGAGGGACTAGCGGGGGCTACGAGCAGTACTTC | CASTRGTSGGYEQYF | 15 | TRBV12-3/TRBV12-4 | TRBD2 | few | TRBJ2-7
TGCGCCAGCAGCCGGGACCAGGGCGGGGAAAAACTGTTTTTT | CASSRDQGGEKLFF | 14 | TRBV4-3 | - | few | TRBJ1-4
TGCAGCGGAGGACAGGGGGCCAAGGGCTACACCTTC | CSGGQGAKGYTF | 12 | TRBV29-1 | TRBD1 | many | TRBJ1-2
TGCGCCAGCAGCCAGCTCGAACAGGGGGGCTCTGGGGCCAACGTCCTGACTTTC | CASSQLEQGGSGANVLTF | 18 | TRBV4-1 | TRBD1 | many | TRBJ2-6
TGTGCCAGCTCACCACCAGAGAGTAACACCGGGGAGCTGTTTTTT | CASSPPESNTGELFF | 15 | TRBV18 | - | many | TRBJ2-2
TGTGCCAGCAGCTTCGGGACTAGAGAGGAGACCCAGTACTTC | CASSFGTREETQYF | 14 | TRBV13 | TRBD2 | many | TRBJ2-5
TGTGCCAGCAGGGACGCACTAGCGGGAGCAGCGAATGAGCAGTTCTTC | CASRDALAGAANEQFF | 16 | TRBV28 | TRBD2 | - | TRBJ2-1